These 21 T cell receptor beta chains came from one sample sequenced in a study of blood T cell repertoires in COVID-19. Assay used: immunoSEQ multiplex PCR; TCRdb lists only in-frame clones, some missing. The sample contains fewer than 300,000 clones, 70% to 80% of which appear only once. Sequenced input: peripheral blood. The receptor set was obtained from a woman aged 80 or older with acute or convalescent COVID-19.

This chain connects TRBV28 to TRBJ2-5, with D possibly matching TRBD1 (6 bases). The CDR3 length is 16 residues. V dropped 2 bases and J dropped 7 bases, with 20 bases sitting between them. Germline CDR1 MDHEN, CDR2 SYDVKM. The CDR3 is CASSLRFLLETGTQYF. The CDR3 DNA is TGTGCCAGCAGTTTACGGTTTCTATTGGAGACAGGGACCCAGTACTTC. The full variable domain, with the rest looked up from reference TRBV28 and TRBJ2-5, is DVKVTQSSRYLVKRTGEKVFLECVQDMDHENMFWYRQDPGLGLRLIYFSYDVKMKEKGDIPEGYSVSREKKERFSLILESASTNQTSMYLCASSLRFLLETGTQYFGPGTRLLVL.

The chain couples TRBV4-1 to TRBJ1-3; 8 bases align to TRBD1. From germline, CDR1 is MGHRA and CDR2 YSYEKL. CDR3 length: 15 residues. The V gene end was trimmed by 5 bases and the J gene end by 4 bases; junction bases not matched to a gene: 7. The CDR3 spells CASSARTGPGNTIYF. DNA for the CDR3: TGCGCCAGCAGCGCTCGGACAGGGCCAGGAAACACCATATATTTT.

The chain is built from TRBV5-1 and TRBJ1-2; 7 bases are a match to TRBD1. The CDR3 is made up of 15 amino acids. The J segment lost 9 bases and the V segment lost 0 bases, leaving 11 bases of the junction unmatched. From germline, CDR1 is SGHRS and CDR2 YFSETQ. The CDR3 DNA sequence: TGCGCCAGCAGCTTGGACCCCGGGACAGTTAGGAGCTACACCTTC. This encodes CASSLDPGTVRSYTF.

The chain's CDR3 is CASSLTGGVSNYGYTF. The CDR3 DNA follows: TGCGCCAGCAGCTTGACAGGGGGAGTTTCTAACTATGGCTACACCTTC. The chain recombines TRBV5-1 with TRBJ1-2; TRBD1 matches at 8 bases. CDR3 length: 16 residues. V shed 1 base and J 0 bases; nucleotides not matched to a gene: 5. Germline assignment: CDR1 SGHRS and CDR2 YFSETQ.

The chain recombines TRBV27 with TRBJ2-1; 12 nucleotides match TRBD2. This CDR3 is built from 14 residues. J was trimmed by 5 bases and V by 6 bases; bases with no gene match: 2. The germline CDR1 and CDR2 sequences are MNHEY and SMNVEV (reference sequence). The CDR3 spells CASRTSGRNNEQFF. CDR3 DNA sequence: TGTGCCAGCAGGACTAGCGGGAGAAACAATGAGCAGTTCTTC.

The chain has TRBV19 and TRBJ1-3; possibly TRBD1 for D (6 bases). CDR1 is LNHDA, CDR2 SQIVND, per germline (reference sequence). Trimming removed 3 bases from V and 0 bases from J, with 12 bases in between. The CDR3 consists of 16 residues. DNA of the CDR3: TGTGCCAGTAGTATTTTAGGGACAAGCTCTGGAAACACCATATATTTT. Protein sequence: CASSILGTSSGNTIYF.

The chain combines TRBV3-1 (or the pseudogene TRBV3-2) with TRBJ1-2; D perhaps matches TRBD1 (5 bases). This CDR3 has 18 amino acids. Germline-derived CDR1 and CDR2 are LGHDT and YNNKEL (reference sequence). V was cut by 1 base and J by 2 bases, with 20 bases left in between. The CDR3 nucleotides are TGTGCCAGCAGCCAAGGAGGTTGGCTGGGGGGGAGGAACTATGGCTACACCTTC. It codes for CASSQGGWLGGRNYGYTF.

The CDR3 reads CATTLAGGTGELFF. The CDR3 DNA follows: TGTGCCACTACCTTAGCGGGAGGGACCGGGGAGCTGTTTTTT. The rearrangement links TRBV7-9 to TRBJ2-2; 11 bases match TRBD2. The CDR3 loop spans 14 amino acids. V shed 10 bases, J shed 5 bases, and the junction held 6 bases outside the gene matches. Germline assignment: CDR1 SEHNR and CDR2 FQNEAQ (reference sequence). Full variable domain (missing parts from reference TRBV7-9 and TRBJ2-2): DTGVSQNPRHKITKRGQNVTFRCDPISEHNRLYWYRQTLGQGPEFLTYFQNEAQLEKSRLLSDRFSAERPKGSFSTLEIQRTEQGDSAMYLCATTLAGGTGELFFGEGSRLTVL.

This rearrangement joins TRBV15 to TRBJ1-5, with unresolved D. In germline, CDR1 is LNHNV, CDR2 YYDKDF (reference sequence). This CDR3 has 17 residues. Trimming shortened V by 0 bases and J by 1 base, and 13 bases separated the two germline ends. This chain's CDR3 is CATSRDWRGQSNQPQHF. In nucleotides, the CDR3 is TGTGCCACCAGCAGAGATTGGCGAGGGCAGAGCAATCAGCCCCAGCATTTT.

The V gene is TRBV6-5, the J gene TRBJ1-5; 9 bases align to TRBD1. Germline-derived CDR1 and CDR2 are MNHEY and SVGAGI. The CDR3 extends over 13 amino acids. With 8 bases clipped from V and 6 bases from J, the junction kept 5 bases outside the gene matches. CDR3 amino acids: CASSQGAGQPQHF. CDR3 nucleotides: TGTGCCAGCTCACAGGGGGCCGGTCAGCCCCAGCATTTT.

This sequence joins TRBV7-8 and TRBJ2-7; 8 bases line up with TRBD2. The trim removed 1 base at V and 2 bases at J, leaving 4 bases unmatched. Germline V gives CDR1 SGHVS, CDR2 FQNEAQ. The CDR3 has 15 amino acids. CDR3 protein: CASSLERGPPYEQYF. The CDR3 DNA sequence: TGTGCCAGCAGCTTAGAGCGGGGGCCGCCCTACGAGCAGTACTTC.

The chain joins TRBV6-5 to TRBJ1-1; D is ambiguous. CDR1 is MNHEY, CDR2 SVGAGI, per germline. V was cut by 4 bases and J by 4 bases, with 10 bases left in between. This CDR3 has 13 residues. CDR3 amino acids: CASSLVPGTEAFF. The CDR3 nucleotides are TGTGCCAGCAGTTTGGTCCCGGGCACTGAAGCTTTCTTT.

CDR3 bases: TGTGACCGGGGACACTCTGGAAACACCATATATTTT. Protein sequence: CDRGHSGNTIYF. The chain joins TRBV7-6 to TRBJ1-3; D might be TRBD1 (6 bases). The germline V gene encodes CDR1 SGHVS and CDR2 FNYEAQ. CDR3 length: 12 residues.

The rearrangement joins TRBV5-1 to TRBJ2-5, with D hard to call. V was cut by 5 bases and J by 3 bases, with 17 bases left in between. Germline V gives CDR1 SGHRS, CDR2 YFSETQ. The CDR3 extends over 15 amino acids. The DNA of the CDR3 is TGCGCCAGCAGACTTGGGTCAATGGAGAAAGAGACCCAGTACTTC. As protein: CASRLGSMEKETQYF.

A single count supports this clone. The gene calls are TRBV19 and TRBJ1-5; D uncertain. The germline CDR1 and CDR2 sequences are LNHDA and SQIVND (reference sequence). The V gene lost 4 bases and the J gene lost 9 bases, with 13 bases spanning the gap. This CDR3 has 13 residues. The CDR3 nucleotides read TGTGCCAGTAGTAGGGAGCTGGTCGGGCCCCAGCATTTT. Translation gives CASSRELVGPQHF.

The gene calls are TRBV5-1 and TRBJ1-4, with D perhaps matching TRBD1 (6 bases). Germline V CDR1 and CDR2: SGHRS, YFSETQ. This CDR3 spans 12 amino acids. Trimming cost V 5 bases and J 4 bases, with 6 bases left between them. This CDR3 reads CASRDSNEKLFF. The CDR3 DNA follows: TGCGCCAGCAGGGACAGTAATGAAAAACTGTTTTTT.

There are a few counts of this clone. The rearrangement uses TRBV5-1 and TRBJ1-1, with a weak D call TRBD1 (5 bases). This CDR3 contains 15 residues. Germline V gene sequence: CDR1 SGHRS, CDR2 YFSETQ. Trimming cost V 6 bases and J 6 bases, with 21 bases left between them. CDR3 coding DNA: TGCGCCAGCACCACAGGTGCGGGGGTTGGCGCTGAAGCTTTCTTT. Its protein is CASTTGAGVGAEAFF.

The chain is built from TRBV24-1 and TRBJ1-3; D is possibly TRBD1 (5 bases). The germline V gene has CDR1 KGHDR and CDR2 SFDVKD. The CDR3 is 16 amino acids. Trimming removed 5 bases from V and 4 bases from J, with 17 bases in between. Here the CDR3 DNA reads TGTGCCACCAGTGGTCTTCTGGACAAGGCCGGAAACACCATATATTTT. Its protein is CATSGLLDKAGNTIYF.

The CDR3 loop reads CASSDGASPARSPLHF. For the CDR3, the DNA is TGTGCCAGCAGTGATGGGGCGTCCCCTGCTCGTTCACCCCTCCACTTT. The chain has TRBV2 and TRBJ1-6; D is perhaps TRBD1 (5 bases). V lost 3 bases to trimming and J lost 9 bases, with 18 bases between them. Germline CDR1 and CDR2: SNHLY and FYNNEI. The CDR3 spans 16 residues.

This clone has only a few counts. The rearrangement uses TRBV7-9 and TRBJ2-7; perhaps TRBD2 as D (6 bases). V lost 1 base and J 2 bases, leaving 15 bases between the germline ends. The V gene's germline CDR1 is SEHNR and CDR2 FQNEAQ (reference sequence). CDR3 length equals 16 residues. The DNA for the CDR3 is TGTGCCAGCAGCTTAGGTGTCGGGAGAGCCGCCTACGAGCAGTACTTC. Its protein is CASSLGVGRAAYEQYF. Complete variable domain (other parts from reference TRBV7-9 and TRBJ2-7): DTGVSQNPRHKITKRGQNVTFRCDPISEHNRLYWYRQTLGQGPEFLTYFQNEAQLEKSRLLSDRFSAERPKGSFSTLEIQRTEQGDSAMYLCASSLGVGRAAYEQYFGPGTRLTVT.

This sequence joins TRBV12-3 or TRBV12-4 and TRBJ1-3, with D perhaps matching TRBD1 (5 bases). Trimming shortened V by 10 bases and J by 3 bases, and 13 bases separated the two germline ends. The CDR3 spans 13 residues. DNA of the CDR3: TGTGCCACCGGACAAGCAGATGGAAACACCATATATTTT. It yields the protein CATGQADGNTIYF.